This TCR beta chain was found in a study of blood T cell repertoires in COVID-19. The wider study: From T cells, B-cell-depleted T cells, or PBMCs came the material, which was cDNA or gDNA.

This clone was seen a few times. Some clones are missing from TCRdb's copy, which holds only in-frame ones; the method was immunoSEQ multiplex PCR. The sample carries 200,000 or so clones, about 80% recorded once. CDR3 size: 13 residues. V lost 6 bases, J lost 2 bases, and 10 bases lay in between. From germline, CDR1 is MNHEY and CDR2 SVGEGT. This rearrangement joins TRBV6-2 or TRBV6-3 to TRBJ2-5; D remains ambiguous. This clonotype was sampled from a man aged 35 to 55 who had recovered from COVID-19. Sequencing input: PBMCs or T cells enriched from blood (not recorded which). The CDR3 is CASSLQIQETQYF. The CDR3 nucleotides read TGTGCCAGCAGCCTACAGATACAAGAGACCCAGTACTTC.